Following are 24 T cell receptor beta chains from one sample sequenced in a study of T-cell memory formation after mild COVID-19. TCRdb redid the calling of the 5' RACE reads with MiXCR, one entry per CDR3 protein. The sample lists approximately 560,000 distinct CDR3 sequences, 17% occurring once. What was sequenced was PBMCs or a T cell subset sorted from them (not recorded which). These receptors originate from an adult woman who had mild COVID-19 (a few samples of this study predate the infection). Cell type and time point are not known.

This clonotype was counted between two and nine times. The V and J genes are TRBV15 and TRBJ2-2; perhaps TRBD1 as D (6 bases). The V and J ends lost 0 bases and 1 base respectively, with 27 bases between them. The CDR3 sequence is 22 residues long. Germline values: CDR1 LNHNV, CDR2 YYDKDF (reference sequence). The CDR3 DNA reads TGTGCCACCAGCAGAGATGGGTCAGGGGCGACAATTTCGACGATGAACACCGGGGAGCTGTTTTTT. It is translated as CATSRDGSGATISTMNTGELFF.

This clonotype was seen ten or more times. The CDR3 reads CASSLTQGASGELFF. The CDR3 nucleotides are TGCGCCAGCAGCTTGACTCAGGGGGCGAGCGGGGAGCTGTTTTTT. The rearrangement links TRBV5-1 to TRBJ2-2; 8 bases line up with TRBD1. The V segment lost 1 base and the J segment 7 bases; nucleotides outside the gene matches: 6. Germline-derived CDR1 and CDR2 are SGHRS and YFSETQ. This CDR3 is 15 amino acids long.

This clonotype was picked up a small number of times. The chain combines TRBV7-3 with TRBJ2-1, with TRBD2 matching over 8 bases. Germline loops: CDR1 SGHTA, CDR2 FQGTGA. The CDR3 spans 15 residues. V lost 1 base and J lost 8; bases outside the gene matches: 7. CDR3 coding DNA: TGTGCCAGCAGCTTAATGTTCGGACTAGCCCATGAGCAGTTCTTC. Encoded protein: CASSLMFGLAHEQFF. The full variable domain, with the rest looked up from reference TRBV7-3 and TRBJ2-1, is GAGVSQTPSNKVTEKGKYVELRCDPISGHTALYWYRQSLGQGPEFLIYFQGTGAADDSGLPNDRFFAVRPEGSVSTLKIQRTERGDSAVYLCASSLMFGLAHEQFFGPGTRLTVL.

A few counts support this clonotype. The rearrangement joins TRBV1 to TRBJ2-4. TRBV1 is a pseudogene locus. The CDR3 contains 9 residues. CDR3: CMKRPIQYF. CDR3 nucleotide sequence: TGCATGAAGCGACCCATTCAGTACTTC.

The chain recombines TRBV7-9 with TRBJ1-6; TRBD1 agrees at 8 bases. J lost 9 bases, V lost 5 bases, and 12 bases had no gene match. The germline CDR1 and CDR2 sequences are SEHNR and FQNEAQ (reference sequence). The CDR3 covers 16 residues. This CDR3 reads CASSTPPGQGGSPLHF. CDR3 in DNA: TGTGCCAGCAGCACTCCCCCCGGACAGGGAGGTTCACCCCTCCACTTT.

Many counts were recorded for this clonotype. The V and J genes are TRBV10-3 and TRBJ1-2, with D possibly being TRBD1 (5 bases). Germline V lookup: CDR1 ENHRY, CDR2 SYGVKD. This CDR3 has 16 residues. Trimming shortened V by 7 bases and J by 0 bases, and 18 bases separated the two germline ends. The CDR3: CAIMGTDGISNYGYTF. The CDR3 region has the DNA TGTGCCATCATGGGGACCGACGGCATTTCTAACTATGGCTACACCTTC.

CDR3 nucleotide sequence: TGTGCCAGCAGTTTAGCGGGACTAGCGGGGCGCCGTGCGTACGAGCAGTACTTC. Protein sequence: CASSLAGLAGRRAYEQYF. V is TRBV12-3 or TRBV12-4 and J is TRBJ2-7, with 13 nucleotides matching TRBD2. Unmatched junction bases numbered 9, after V lost 0 bases and J lost 4 bases. This CDR3 region has 18 residues.

In this sample, this clonotype turned up a few times. V usage is TRBV5-1 and J usage is TRBJ2-5; the D gene is possibly TRBD1 (5 bases). Germline-derived CDR1 and CDR2 are SGHRS and YFSETQ. V gave up 2 bases and J gave up 1 base, with 9 bases separating them. The length of the CDR3 is 14 residues. In DNA form, the CDR3 reads TGCGCCAGCAGCTTTAGGGGTGTCCAAGAGACCCAGTACTTC. This codes for CASSFRGVQETQYF.

There are a few counts of this clonotype. The chain uses TRBV12-3 or TRBV12-4 and TRBJ2-2; 7 bases are a match to TRBD2. V lost 2 bases, J lost 7 bases, and 1 base stayed unmatched. The CDR3 sequence is 13 residues long. The CDR3 protein is CASSLREVGELFF. The CDR3 coding sequence is TGTGCCAGCAGTTTACGGGAGGTCGGGGAGCTGTTTTTT.

This clonotype was counted many times. The rearrangement links TRBV10-3 to TRBJ2-2, with TRBD2 matching over 11 bases. J gave up 2 bases and V 3 bases, and 5 bases lay outside the gene matches. Germline CDR1 and CDR2: ENHRY and SYGVKD. This CDR3 comprises 17 residues. The CDR3 region is CAISDLAGGPNTGELFF. CDR3 DNA: TGTGCCATCAGTGATCTAGCGGGAGGCCCAAACACCGGGGAGCTGTTTTTT.

This clonotype was counted between two and nine times. The chain joins TRBV28 to TRBJ2-1; D is unclear. There are 15 residues in the CDR3. With 2 bases removed from V and 7 bases from J, the gap between germline ends came to 15 bases. The germline CDR1 and CDR2 sequences are MDHEN and SYDVKM. The CDR3 is CASSLSLGSRNEQFF. The CDR3 DNA reads as TGTGCCAGCAGTTTAAGTTTGGGTTCGAGGAATGAGCAGTTCTTC.

The CDR3 sequence: CATSQRGGVGAFF. CDR3 DNA sequence: TGTGCCACCAGCCAACGGGGGGGGGTCGGAGCTTTCTTT. The rearrangement uses TRBV24-1 and TRBJ1-1, with a tentative D call TRBD1 (5 bases). The CDR3 spans 13 residues. The V and J ends lost 7 bases and 10 bases respectively, with 18 bases between them. CDR1 KGHDR and CDR2 SFDVKD come from the germline V gene.

The rearrangement links TRBV19 to TRBJ2-7, with D unclear. The CDR3 extends over 12 amino acids. CDR1 LNHDA and CDR2 SQIVND come from the germline V gene (reference sequence). V was pared by 4 bases and J by 5 bases, with 9 bases between. CDR3 bases: TGTGCCAGTAGTAACGTGTGGGACGAGCAGTACTTC. Its translation: CASSNVWDEQYF. The whole variable domain, filled in from reference TRBV19 and TRBJ2-7, reads DGGITQSPKYLFRKEGQNVTLSCEQNLNHDAMYWYRQDPGQGLRLIYYSQIVNDFQKGDIAEGYSVSREKKESFPLTVTSAQKNPTAFYLCASSNVWDEQYFGPGTRLTVT.

This clonotype was seen a few times. The chain couples TRBV12-3 or TRBV12-4 to TRBJ2-1; D gene unclear. The length of the CDR3 is 13 residues. The V end was cut by 6 bases, the J end by 0 bases, with 6 bases between. CDR3 coding DNA: TGTGCCAGCAGGATGAGCTCCTACAATGAGCAGTTCTTC. This gives the protein CASRMSSYNEQFF.

This clonotype came up many times. The chain uses TRBV20-1 and TRBJ1-6; TRBD1 matches 7 bases. The trim removed 6 bases at V and 3 bases at J, leaving 11 bases unmatched. CDR3 length: 16 residues. Per germline, CDR1 DFQATT and CDR2 SNEGSKA (reference sequence). The CDR3 DNA reads as TGCAGTGCCGGAGGGACAGCGAGGGGCTATAATTCACCCCTCCACTTT. Translating it yields CSAGGTARGYNSPLHF.

V is TRBV20-1 and J is TRBJ1-2; 9 bases are shared with TRBD1. With V trimmed by 5 bases and J by 3 bases, 4 bases remained unmatched. Germline V gene data show CDR1 as DFQATT and CDR2 as SNEGSKA (reference sequence). The CDR3 totals 13 residues. The CDR3 here is CSAHRQGDYGYTF. The DNA for the CDR3 is TGCAGTGCTCATCGACAGGGGGACTATGGCTACACCTTC.

This clonotype was seen a few times. The chain links TRBV5-6 to TRBJ2-1; possible D gene TRBD2, 6 bases. V was cut by 5 bases and J by 12 bases, with 18 bases left in between. There are 13 residues in the CDR3. CDR1 and CDR2 from the germline V gene are SGHDT and YYEEEE. The CDR3 reads CASSLTAGTWQFF. The CDR3 nucleotides read TGTGCCAGCAGTTTAACGGCGGGAACGTGGCAGTTCTTC. Looking up the rest from reference TRBV5-6 and TRBJ2-1 gives the full variable domain: DAGVTQSPTHLIKTRGQQVTLRCSPKSGHDTVSWYQQALGQGPQFIFQYYEEEERQRGNFPDRFSGHQFPNYSSELNVNALLLGDSALYLCASSLTAGTWQFFGPGTRLTVL.

This clonotype was seen a few times. This chain joins TRBV7-2 and TRBJ2-5; the D is unclear. From germline, CDR1 is SGHTA and CDR2 FQGNSA. V shed 1 base and J shed 4 bases, with 10 bases lying between them. This CDR3 contains 14 residues. The DNA of the CDR3 is TGTGCCAGCAGCTTAGAGTCCGGTAGAGAGACCCAGTACTTC. Translation: CASSLESGRETQYF.

The chain has TRBV19 and TRBJ2-6; no clear D gene. Per germline, CDR1 LNHDA and CDR2 SQIVND (reference sequence). V lost 5 bases, J lost 2 bases, and 19 bases lay in between. The CDR3 covers 18 residues. The CDR3 bases are TGTGCCAGTAGTTCCGAGCACCCGGGTCCTCCTGGGGCCAACGTCCTGACTTTC. Translation: CASSSEHPGPPGANVLTF.

The chain combines TRBV3-1 with TRBJ2-7; possible D gene TRBD2, 5 bases. The CDR3 consists of 16 residues. Germline lookup yields CDR1 LGHDT and CDR2 YNNKEL (reference sequence). The V and J ends lost 0 bases and 0 bases respectively, with 12 bases between them. The CDR3 DNA reads as TGTGCCAGCAGCCAAGATGGGCTAGCCGGCTCCTACGAGCAGTACTTC. Its translation: CASSQDGLAGSYEQYF.

This sequence joins TRBV20-1 and TRBJ2-7; TRBD2 might be the D (5 bases). The V end was cut by 6 bases, the J end by 2 bases, with 14 bases between. The CDR3 consists of 13 residues. The germline V gene encodes CDR1 DFQATT and CDR2 SNEGSKA (reference sequence). CDR3 bases: TGCAGTGCCCCGTTAGCGCGAACCTACGAGCAGTACTTC. Translated: CSAPLARTYEQYF.

The J gene is TRBJ2-4, the V gene TRBV6-2 or TRBV6-3; unclear D gene. Germline CDR1 MNHEY, CDR2 SVGEGT. The CDR3 length is 15 residues. V lost 2 bases, J lost 8 bases, and 16 bases lay in between. The DNA of the CDR3 is TGTGCCAGCAGTTACGGACCCTCCTTACGGGACATTCAGTACTTC. This gives the protein CASSYGPSLRDIQYF.

This clonotype occurred a few times. This rearrangement joins TRBV10-3 to TRBJ2-7, with 8 bases lining up with TRBD2. CDR3 length equals 16 residues. Germline CDR1 reads ENHRY; CDR2 reads SYGVKD. V lost 0 bases and J lost 9; bases outside the gene matches: 13. This CDR3 is CAISESGTGGSPVQYF. The CDR3 DNA sequence: TGTGCCATCAGTGAGTCGGGAACGGGAGGGTCGCCGGTGCAGTACTTC.

This clonotype has only a few counts. The CDR3 protein is CASRDVGTRGNTIYF. As DNA, the CDR3 is TGTGCCAGCAGAGACGTCGGGACAAGGGGAAACACCATATATTTT. V usage is TRBV25-1 and J usage is TRBJ1-3; a weak D match, TRBD1 (6 bases). Germline V lookup: CDR1 MGHDK, CDR2 SYGVNS. The CDR3 loop spans 15 amino acids. Trimming removed 6 bases from V and 4 bases from J, with 16 bases in between.